This T cell receptor beta chain came from a study of T-cell reconstitution after alpha-beta-depleted transplantation in children. The study, taken as a whole, reports: Reported findings indicate that, about two months after transplant, alpha-beta T cells came from several hundred expanded clones, which were derived from non-depleted graft cells. One year after transplant, T-cell counts and diversity came mostly from newly produced T cells.

Unique molecular identifiers tagged the TCRbeta library. TCRdb called the PCR reads again in MiXCR, with one record for every CDR3 protein. This table has about 300,000 distinct CDR3 sequences, almost 8% appearing once. Comments on this clonotype: The antigen remains undetermined.

The sample here was peripheral blood, taken 360 days after TCRalphabeta/CD19-depleted stem cell transplant. This receptor was taken from a female patient between 2 and 15 years old who had a stem cell transplant for Fanconi anemia, so the T cells may come from the graft donor.

This CDR3 reads CASSPEKNIAWRSPLHF. As DNA, the CDR3 is TGTGCCAGCAGCCCCGAAAAGAATATAGCATGGCGGTCACCCCTCCACTTT. The chain links TRBV3-1 to TRBJ1-6; D is unresolved. Germline V lookup: CDR1 LGHDT, CDR2 YNNKEL (reference sequence). There are 17 residues in the CDR3. Trimming removed 4 bases from V and 10 bases from J, with 23 bases in between.